The 13 T cell receptor beta chains below come from one sample, sequenced in a study of spatial heterogeneity in lung cancer. Time point defined: sample taken at primary tumor resection. Material for sequencing was whole RNA from tumor, nontumor lung or frozen PBMC, left unsorted. A single record per CDR3 protein comes from TCRdb applying MiXCR to the 5' RACE reads. Of under 14,000 distinct CDR3 sequences detected, around 6.6% appear once; the ten largest clones hold 25% to 30%. Here the sequenced sample was PBMCs, taken at surgery. The receptor set was obtained from a male donor with early-stage non-small cell lung cancer.

This clonotype was counted at least ten times. The library was prepared for alpha chains; this beta chain is a stray read, so its frequency means little. V gene TRBV4-3 combines with J gene TRBJ2-3; no clear D gene. V lost 0 bases to trimming and J lost 0 bases, with 13 bases between them. The CDR3 runs 17 residues. Germline CDR1 and CDR2: LGHNA and YSLEER. The CDR3 nucleotides are TGCGCCAGCAGCCAAGAGGCCCGGGCCCCTAGCACAGATACGCAGTATTTT. It is translated as CASSQEARAPSTDTQYF.

By sample share, this clonotype is medium-sized. As an off-target read in a library built for alpha chains, this beta chain has a frequency of little significance. This chain's CDR3 is CASIRQGWFGQYF. The CDR3 region has the DNA TGTGCCAGCATAAGGCAGGGGTGGTTTGGGCAGTACTTC. V usage is TRBV28 and J usage is TRBJ2-7; TRBD1 might be the D (6 bases). This CDR3 is 13 amino acids long. Germline values: CDR1 MDHEN, CDR2 SYDVKM. Trimming left V 7 bases short and J 9 bases short, with 19 bases between.

Comment on this clonotype: A library made for alpha chains picked up this beta chain off target, so its size means little. The rearrangement links TRBV6-5 to TRBJ2-1; either TRBD1 or TRBD2 may fit D (5 bases each). The CDR3 runs 14 residues. Germline loops: CDR1 MNHEY, CDR2 SVGAGI. Trimming removed 7 bases from V and 6 bases from J, with 16 bases in between. This CDR3 is CASKWGPSFNEQFF. CDR3 sequence (DNA): TGTGCCAGCAAGTGGGGACCTAGTTTCAATGAGCAGTTCTTC.

This clonotype was found many times. This beta chain came through as a stray read in a library set up for alpha chains, and its size says little. This chain joins TRBV12-3 or TRBV12-4 and TRBJ2-2; D remains unclear. With 3 bases removed from V and 2 bases from J, the gap between germline ends came to 7 bases. The CDR3 runs to 14 residues. The DNA for the CDR3 is TGTGCCAGCAGTTTGTTGGGTAACACCGGGGAGCTGTTTTTT. Translating it yields CASSLLGNTGELFF.

Concerning this clonotype itself: This beta chain represents an off-target read in a library built for alpha chains; its size is of limited meaning. The rearrangement joins TRBV10-3 to TRBJ2-2; D gene unclear. Trimming removed 6 bases from V and 0 bases from J, with 8 bases in between. The CDR3 totals 14 residues. Germline V gene sequence: CDR1 ENHRY, CDR2 SYGVKD. The CDR3 DNA reads as TGTGCCATCAGAAAGGAGCCGAACACCGGGGAGCTGTTTTTT. Its translation: CAIRKEPNTGELFF.

This clonotype was seen at least ten times. With the library built for alpha chains, this beta chain is off target and its frequency is not meaningful. The CDR3 nucleotides read TGTGCCAGCAGCCGCTCCTACGAGCAGTACTTC. It is translated as CASSRSYEQYF. This chain links TRBV3-1 with TRBJ2-7; D is uncertain. This CDR3 has 11 residues. Germline lookup yields CDR1 LGHDT and CDR2 YNNKEL (reference sequence). V was cut by 4 bases and J by 0 bases, with 1 base left in between.

Many counts were recorded for this clonotype. This beta chain was picked up by a library intended for alpha chains and is off target, so its count carries little meaning. This chain uses TRBV4-1 with TRBJ2-2, with TRBD2 matching over 8 bases. This CDR3 contains 15 residues. With V trimmed by 3 bases and J by 4 bases, 4 bases remained unmatched. Looked up from germline, CDR1 is MGHRA and CDR2 is YSYEKL. Here the CDR3 reads CASSQAAGGTGELFF. As DNA, the CDR3 is TGCGCCAGCAGCCAGGCCGCGGGGGGCACCGGGGAGCTGTTTTTT.

By share, this clonotype counts as medium-sized. This beta chain is an off-target read within a library intended for alpha chains, so its frequency means little. This chain links TRBV29-1 with TRBJ2-1; D may correspond to TRBD1 or TRBD2 (5 bases each). This CDR3 contains 15 residues. With 6 bases removed from V and 1 base from J, the gap between germline ends came to 16 bases. Germline loops: CDR1 SQVTM, CDR2 ANQGSEA. The CDR3 reads CSVASGRSSYNEQFF. DNA of the CDR3: TGCAGCGTCGCATCGGGACGCAGTTCCTACAATGAGCAGTTCTTC.

About this clonotype: A read error may explain this, as a much larger clone is one base away. A library made for alpha chains picked up this beta chain off target, so its size means little. J is TRBJ2-1 and V is TRBV6-5; possibly TRBD1 for D (5 bases). This CDR3 has 18 residues. Germline loops: CDR1 MNHEY, CDR2 SVGAGI. CDR3 sequence (DNA): TGTGCCTGCAGTTACTCGAGATCCGGCAGGGTCGCCTACAATGAGCAGTTCTTC. Translation: CACSYSRSGRVAYNEQFF.

This clonotype was recorded at least ten times. In a library made to pick up alpha chains, this beta chain is a stray read with a size that means little. The chain employs TRBV9 and TRBJ2-7, with 9 positions matching TRBD1. The V and J ends lost 3 bases and 0 bases, in that order; junction bases with no gene match: 7. Per germline, CDR1 SGDLS and CDR2 YYNGEE. The length of the CDR3 is 16 residues. The CDR3 bases are TGTGCCAGCAGCGCCAGGGGACAGGGAAGCTCCTACGAGCAGTACTTC. This translates into CASSARGQGSSYEQYF.

Sample share makes this clonotype medium-sized. This beta chain is a stray read from a library made for alpha chains; its abundance is not meaningful. This chain uses TRBV7-8 with TRBJ2-2; either TRBD1 or TRBD2 may fit D (6 bases each). V was pared by 1 base and J by 6 bases, with 18 bases between. Germline CDR1 SGHVS, CDR2 FQNEAQ. The CDR3 has 17 residues. DNA for the CDR3: TGTGCCAGCAGCTTAGAGGCGAGGGGGGTGGCCGCCGGGGAGCTGTTTTTT. Its translation: CASSLEARGVAAGELFF.

Many counts were recorded for this clonotype. For a library built for alpha chains, this beta chain is a stray read; little rests on its size. The chain couples TRBV7-2 to TRBJ2-5; tentative D call: TRBD1 (6 bases). This CDR3 has 16 residues. Germline V lookup: CDR1 SGHTA, CDR2 FQGNSA. The V end was cut by 1 base, the J end by 3 bases, with 15 bases between. The CDR3, as DNA: TGTGCCAGCAGCTTAGGATTGATGGCAGGGGAAGAGACCCAGTACTTC. Translating it yields CASSLGLMAGEETQYF.

This clonotype appeared many times. This beta chain represents an off-target read in a library built for alpha chains; its size is of limited meaning. This chain connects TRBV27 to TRBJ2-7; 7 bases line up with TRBD2. V dropped 1 base and J dropped 1; count of bases not matched to a gene: 1. From germline, CDR1 is MNHEY and CDR2 SMNVEV (reference sequence). The CDR3 has 14 residues. The CDR3 sequence is CASSLWGGSYEQYF. CDR3 in DNA: TGTGCCAGCAGTTTATGGGGGGGGTCCTACGAGCAGTACTTC.